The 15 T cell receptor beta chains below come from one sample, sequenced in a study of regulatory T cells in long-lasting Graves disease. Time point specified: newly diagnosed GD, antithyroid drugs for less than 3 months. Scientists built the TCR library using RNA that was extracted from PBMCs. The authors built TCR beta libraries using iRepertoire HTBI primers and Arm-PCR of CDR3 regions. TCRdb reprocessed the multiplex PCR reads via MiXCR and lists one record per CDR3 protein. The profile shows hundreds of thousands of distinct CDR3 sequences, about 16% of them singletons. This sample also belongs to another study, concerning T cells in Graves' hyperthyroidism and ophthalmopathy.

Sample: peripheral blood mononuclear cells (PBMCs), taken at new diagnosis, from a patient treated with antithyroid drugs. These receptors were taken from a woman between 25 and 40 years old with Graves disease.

CDR3 residues: CASSLTGGAANEKLFF. The DNA of the CDR3 is TGCGCCAGCAGTCTCACAGGGGGTGCGGCTAATGAAAAACTGTTTTTT. The chain has TRBV5-1 and TRBJ1-4; 8 positions match TRBD1. After removal of 5 bases from V and 3 bases from J, the junction contained 9 bases not matched to a gene. Germline CDR1 and CDR2: SGHRS and YFSETQ. This CDR3 is 16 amino acids long.

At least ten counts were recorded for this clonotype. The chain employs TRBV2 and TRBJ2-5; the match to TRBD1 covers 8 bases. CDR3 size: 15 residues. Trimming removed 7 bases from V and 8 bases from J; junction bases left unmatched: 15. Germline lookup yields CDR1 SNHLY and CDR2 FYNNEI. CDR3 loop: CASNGILGTGQTQYF. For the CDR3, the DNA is TGTGCCAGCAACGGTATCCTCGGGACAGGTCAAACCCAGTACTTC.

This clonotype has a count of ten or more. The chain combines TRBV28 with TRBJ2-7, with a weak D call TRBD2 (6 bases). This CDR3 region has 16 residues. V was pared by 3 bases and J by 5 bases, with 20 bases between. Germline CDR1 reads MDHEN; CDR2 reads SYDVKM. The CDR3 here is CASSFWTRSGGDEQYF. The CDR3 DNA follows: TGTGCCAGCAGTTTTTGGACAAGGTCCGGCGGGGACGAGCAGTACTTC. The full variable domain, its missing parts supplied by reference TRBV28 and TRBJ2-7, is DVKVTQSSRYLVKRTGEKVFLECVQDMDHENMFWYRQDPGLGLRLIYFSYDVKMKEKGDIPEGYSVSREKKERFSLILESASTNQTSMYLCASSFWTRSGGDEQYFGPGTRLTVT.

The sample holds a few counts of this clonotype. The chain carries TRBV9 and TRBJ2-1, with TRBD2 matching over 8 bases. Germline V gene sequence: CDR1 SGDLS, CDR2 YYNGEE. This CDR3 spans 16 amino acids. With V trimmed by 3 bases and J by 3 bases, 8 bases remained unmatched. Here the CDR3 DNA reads TGTGCCAGCAGCGCACGGGCCGGGACTAGCTACAATGAGCAGTTCTTC. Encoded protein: CASSARAGTSYNEQFF.

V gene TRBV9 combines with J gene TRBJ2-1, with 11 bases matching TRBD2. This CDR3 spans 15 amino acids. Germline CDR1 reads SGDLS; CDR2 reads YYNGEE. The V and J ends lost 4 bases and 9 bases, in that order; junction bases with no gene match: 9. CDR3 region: CASSPILAGVGEQFF. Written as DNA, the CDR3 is TGTGCCAGCAGCCCTATACTAGCGGGAGTCGGTGAGCAGTTCTTC. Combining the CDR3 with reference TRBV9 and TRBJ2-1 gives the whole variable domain DSGVTQTPKHLITATGQRVTLRCSPRSGDLSVYWYQQSLDQGLQFLIQYYNGEERAKGNILERFSAQQFPDLHSELNLSSLELGDSALYFCASSPILAGVGEQFFGPGTRLTVL.

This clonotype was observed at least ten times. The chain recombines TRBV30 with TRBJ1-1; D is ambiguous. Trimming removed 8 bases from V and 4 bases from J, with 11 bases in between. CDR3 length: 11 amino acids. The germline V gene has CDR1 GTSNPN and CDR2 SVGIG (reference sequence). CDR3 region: CALSWTTEAFF. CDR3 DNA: TGTGCCCTGAGTTGGACCACTGAAGCTTTCTTT.

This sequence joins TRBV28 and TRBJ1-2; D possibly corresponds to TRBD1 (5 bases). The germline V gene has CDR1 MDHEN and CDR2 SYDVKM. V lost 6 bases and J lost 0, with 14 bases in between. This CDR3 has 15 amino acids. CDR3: CASRGGGDANYGYTF. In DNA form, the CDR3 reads TGTGCCAGCAGGGGCGGGGGGGACGCTAACTATGGCTACACCTTC.

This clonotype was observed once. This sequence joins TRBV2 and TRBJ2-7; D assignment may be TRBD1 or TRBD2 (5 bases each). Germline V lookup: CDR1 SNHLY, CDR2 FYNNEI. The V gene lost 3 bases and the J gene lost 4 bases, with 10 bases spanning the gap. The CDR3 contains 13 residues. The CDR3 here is CASSESWGYEQYF. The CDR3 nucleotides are TGTGCCAGCAGTGAGTCATGGGGGTACGAGCAGTACTTC.

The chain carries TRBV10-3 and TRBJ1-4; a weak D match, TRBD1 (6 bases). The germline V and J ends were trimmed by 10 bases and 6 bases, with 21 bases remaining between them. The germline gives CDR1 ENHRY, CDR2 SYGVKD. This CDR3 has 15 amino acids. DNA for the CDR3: TGTGCCACAAGACCTCAAGGGGGGCCCCATGAAAAACTGTTTTTT. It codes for CATRPQGGPHEKLFF.

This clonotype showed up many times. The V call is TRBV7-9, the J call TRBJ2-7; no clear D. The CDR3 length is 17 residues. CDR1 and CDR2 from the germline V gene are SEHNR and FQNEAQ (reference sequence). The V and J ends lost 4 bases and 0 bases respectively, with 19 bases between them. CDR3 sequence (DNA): TGTGCCAGCAGCTCGCCACCGGATACTCCCAGCTCCTACGAGCAGTACTTC. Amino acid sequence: CASSSPPDTPSSYEQYF.

CDR3 in DNA: TGTGCCCATGGGGTCAGGGGGGGCGCACAAGAGACCCAGTACTTC. Translating it yields CAHGVRGGAQETQYF. The V call is TRBV6-1, the J call TRBJ2-5; the D gene could be TRBD1 or TRBD2 (7 bases each). This CDR3 has 15 amino acids. Trimming removed 11 bases from V and 2 bases from J, with 21 bases in between. Germline-derived CDR1 and CDR2 are MNHNS and SASEGT.

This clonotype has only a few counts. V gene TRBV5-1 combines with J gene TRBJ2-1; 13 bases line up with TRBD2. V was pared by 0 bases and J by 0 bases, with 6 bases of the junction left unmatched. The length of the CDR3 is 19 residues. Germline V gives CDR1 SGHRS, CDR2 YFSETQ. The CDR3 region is CASSLDGTSGIRSYNEQFF. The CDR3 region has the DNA TGCGCCAGCAGCTTGGATGGGACTAGCGGGATCCGCTCCTACAATGAGCAGTTCTTC.

The CDR3 nucleotides read TGTGCCAGCAGTTACTCGATTACTAGTGGGGCCAACGTCCTGACTTTC. Amino acid sequence: CASSYSITSGANVLTF. The rearrangement uses TRBV6-5 and TRBJ2-6; D is possibly TRBD2 (5 bases). Deletions cut 0 bases from V and 3 bases from J, with 9 bases between. This CDR3 spans 16 amino acids. Per the germline V gene, CDR1 is MNHEY and CDR2 is SVGAGI.

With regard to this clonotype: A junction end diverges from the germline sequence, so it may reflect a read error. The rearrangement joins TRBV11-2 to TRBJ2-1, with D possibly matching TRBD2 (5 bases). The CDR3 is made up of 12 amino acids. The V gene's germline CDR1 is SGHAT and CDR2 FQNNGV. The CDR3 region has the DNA TGTGCCAGCAGCCCATGGAGGAATGGGCAGTTCTTC. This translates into CASSPWRNGQFF.

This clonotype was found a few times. The CDR3 DNA sequence: TGTGCCAGCAGTTTAGGGGAGCCTCAGCCCCAGCATTTT. Translation: CASSLGEPQPQHF. The chain carries TRBV12-3 or TRBV12-4 and TRBJ1-5; D not resolved. Trimming pared 1 base from V and 6 bases from J, leaving 7 bases between. This CDR3 region has 13 residues.